The clone carrying this T cell receptor beta chain was recorded a few times. Its antigen remains unknown. The sample belongs to a study of read filtering for tumor transcriptome and immune sequencing. Molecular barcoded adaptors covering alpha/delta and beta/gamma chains were used on around 370 ng RNA. TCRdb independently ran MiXCR on the reads; one entry per CDR3 protein. The sample has over 45,000 distinct CDR3 sequences, 20% to 25% seen once; the top ten hold 17%. CDR3 length: 14 amino acids. The V and J ends lost 3 bases and 6 bases respectively, with 12 bases between them. Germline values: CDR1 LNHDA, CDR2 SQIVND (reference sequence). General observations from the study: Without single-read clonotypes, shared clonotype proportions correlated more between IR-seq and RNA-seq.

This rearrangement joins TRBV19 to TRBJ1-5, with D possibly matching TRBD1 (5 bases). The source of this sequence is a donor aged 40 or older with multiple myeloma. The sample was a population of CD138-negative cells sorted from bone marrow. Written as DNA, the CDR3 is TGTGCCAGTAGTATGGGCCCCCAGGGTCAGCCCCAGCATTTT. Encoded protein: CASSMGPQGQPQHF.